The 9 T cell receptor beta chains below all came from one sample that was sequenced in a study of STAT5B mutations in CD4+ large granular lymphocyte leukemia. Profiling relied on immunoSEQ multiplex PCR, and the TCRdb table lists in-frame clones only, not all of them. This sample yields 23,000 or so clones, of which 74% are seen a single time; about 9.8% belongs to the top ten. Sequencing input: CD4+ T cells from blood buffy coats. These receptors all stem from a human donor in good health.

The chain combines TRBV9 with TRBJ2-3; D possibly uses TRBD1 or TRBD2 (6 bases each). V lost 0 bases to trimming and J lost 4 bases, with 9 bases between them. This CDR3 is built from 14 residues. Germline CDR1 and CDR2: SGDLS and YYNGEE. CDR3 region: CASSVGGGPDTQYF. The CDR3 nucleotides are TGTGCCAGCAGCGTAGGTGGGGGGCCAGATACGCAGTATTTT.

The chain uses TRBV5-4 and TRBJ2-5, with 8 bases matching TRBD2. The V segment lost 1 base and the J segment 2 bases; nucleotides outside the gene matches: 7. This CDR3 has 16 amino acids. CDR1 and CDR2 from the germline V gene are SGHNT and YYREEE (reference sequence). The CDR3 DNA follows: TGTGCCAGCAGCTTGTATACTAGCGGCTTTCAAGAGACCCAGTACTTC. Its translation: CASSLYTSGFQETQYF.

The genes are TRBV19 and TRBJ1-2; TRBD1 aligns across 10 bases. V dropped 7 bases and J dropped 0; count of bases not matched to a gene: 8. The germline CDR1 and CDR2 sequences are LNHDA and SQIVND (reference sequence). This CDR3 contains 16 residues. The CDR3 reads CASTETGGEANYGYTF. The CDR3 DNA follows: TGTGCCAGTACCGAGACAGGGGGCGAAGCTAACTATGGCTACACCTTC.

J is TRBJ2-3 and V is TRBV4-2; 9 bases agree with TRBD2. The germline CDR1 and CDR2 sequences are LGHNA and YNFKEQ. The ends lost 4 bases at V and 4 bases at J; junction bases unmatched: 12. CDR3 length: 17 residues. The CDR3 spells CASSPGMIAGDADTQYF. The CDR3 bases are TGTGCCAGCAGCCCCGGTATGATAGCGGGGGACGCAGATACGCAGTATTTT.

This clone appeared a few times. The V gene is TRBV5-1, the J gene TRBJ1-3; D gene unclear. Trimming took off 0 bases at V and 1 base at J, with 14 bases between the two ends. This CDR3 is 17 amino acids long. The germline gives CDR1 SGHRS, CDR2 YFSETQ. The CDR3 loop reads CASSLELGGWSGNTIYF. CDR3 DNA: TGCGCCAGCAGCTTGGAACTCGGAGGATGGTCTGGAAACACCATATATTTT.

The chain's CDR3 is CASSLGRNTEAFF. The CDR3 nucleotides are TGTGCCAGCAGCTTGGGCCGGAACACTGAAGCTTTCTTT. The V gene is TRBV11-3, the J gene TRBJ1-1; D unresolved. Germline V gene data show CDR1 as SGHNT and CDR2 as YENEEA. V dropped 3 bases and J dropped 1 base, with 6 bases sitting between them. This CDR3 spans 13 amino acids.

This clone was seen a handful of times. The chain combines TRBV11-2 with TRBJ2-4; D may match TRBD1 or TRBD2 (5 bases each). Trimming stripped 1 base from V and 5 bases from J, with 9 bases between. Germline CDR1 reads SGHAT; CDR2 reads FQNNGV. The CDR3 has 14 residues. CDR3 sequence: CASSLGGAENIQYF. In DNA form, the CDR3 reads TGTGCCAGCAGCTTAGGAGGGGCTGAAAACATTCAGTACTTC.

V usage is TRBV7-9 and J usage is TRBJ2-7, with 7 bases lining up with TRBD1. CDR3 size: 15 residues. Germline V lookup: CDR1 SEHNR, CDR2 FQNEAQ (reference sequence). J was trimmed by 6 bases and V by 5 bases; bases with no gene match: 13. DNA of the CDR3: TGTGCCAGCAGCAACAAAAGGGGACAGCCCCTCGAGCAGTACTTC. Encoded protein: CASSNKRGQPLEQYF.

The V call is TRBV19, the J call TRBJ2-2; D remains ambiguous. The CDR3 spans 13 residues. Per the germline V gene, CDR1 is LNHDA and CDR2 is SQIVND (reference sequence). Trimming shortened V by 6 bases and J by 1 base, and 6 bases separated the two germline ends. The CDR3 DNA reads TGTGCCAGTAGCACCCTGAACACCGGGGAGCTGTTTTTT. Translation gives CASSTLNTGELFF.